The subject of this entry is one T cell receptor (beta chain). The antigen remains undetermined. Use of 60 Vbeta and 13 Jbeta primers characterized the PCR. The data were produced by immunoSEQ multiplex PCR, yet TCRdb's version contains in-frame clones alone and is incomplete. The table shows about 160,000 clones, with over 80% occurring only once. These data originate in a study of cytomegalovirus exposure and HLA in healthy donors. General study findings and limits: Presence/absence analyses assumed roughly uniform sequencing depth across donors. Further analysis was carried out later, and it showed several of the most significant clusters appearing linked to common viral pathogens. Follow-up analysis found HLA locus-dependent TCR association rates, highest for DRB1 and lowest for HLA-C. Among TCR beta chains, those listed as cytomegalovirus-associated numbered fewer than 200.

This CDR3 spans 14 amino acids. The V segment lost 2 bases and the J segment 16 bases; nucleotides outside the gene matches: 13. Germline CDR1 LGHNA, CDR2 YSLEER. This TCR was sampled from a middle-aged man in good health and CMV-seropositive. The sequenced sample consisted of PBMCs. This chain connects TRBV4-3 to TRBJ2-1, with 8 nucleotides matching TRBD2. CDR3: CASSQNPDRGGQFF. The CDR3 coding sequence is TGCGCCAGCAGCCAAAACCCTGACCGGGGGGGCCAATTCTTC.